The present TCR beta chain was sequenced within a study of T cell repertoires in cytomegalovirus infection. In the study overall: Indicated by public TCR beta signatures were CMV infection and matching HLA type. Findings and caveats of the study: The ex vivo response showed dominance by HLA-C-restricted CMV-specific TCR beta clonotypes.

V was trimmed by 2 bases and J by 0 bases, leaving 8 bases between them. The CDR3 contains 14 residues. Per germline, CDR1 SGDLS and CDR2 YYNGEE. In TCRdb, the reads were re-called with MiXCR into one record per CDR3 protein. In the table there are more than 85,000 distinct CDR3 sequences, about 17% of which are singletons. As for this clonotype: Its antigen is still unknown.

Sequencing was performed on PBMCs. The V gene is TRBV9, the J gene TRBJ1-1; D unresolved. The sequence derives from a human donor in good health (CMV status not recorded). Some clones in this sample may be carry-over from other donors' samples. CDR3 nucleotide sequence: TGTGCCAGCAGCGTGGGCAGCATGAACACTGAAGCTTTCTTT. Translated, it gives CASSVGSMNTEAFF.